This TCR beta chain comes out of a study of CXCR3-negative and CXCR3-positive naive CD8 T cells. Across the whole study: Per library, roughly 1.6 +/- 0.3 million reads; approximately 150 million TRB reads overall. Study-level results: Surface CD5 looked about the same in the naive subsets, so the authors worked out TCR strength from TRB CDR3 properties. Within a donor, both naive subsets shared TRBV-TRBJ usage, unlike memory cells. Against CXCR3-negative naive cells, CXCR3-positive naive cells showed more hydrophobic TRB CDR3s.

This CDR3 has 14 residues. Germline-derived CDR1 and CDR2 are MDHEN and SYDVKM. About this clonotype itself: Its cognate antigen is unknown.

The study made its TRB cDNA libraries by 5' RACE, adding UMI labels. TCRdb processed the 5' RACE reads again and assigns one entry to each CDR3 protein, with no DNA. The listing records tens of thousands of distinct CDR3 sequences. This sequence joins TRBV28 and TRBJ2-5; with no DNA, the TCRdb D assignment of TRBD1 cannot be verified. This TCR was recovered from a human donor in good health. Some clones in this sample may be carry-over from other donors' samples. The sample consisted of naive CXCR3+ CD8+ T cells from blood. Subset specified: CD45RO-CCR7+CD27+CD95- naive CD8+ T cells expressing CXCR3 (TNR3+). CDR3 region: CASSLWGTGETQYF.